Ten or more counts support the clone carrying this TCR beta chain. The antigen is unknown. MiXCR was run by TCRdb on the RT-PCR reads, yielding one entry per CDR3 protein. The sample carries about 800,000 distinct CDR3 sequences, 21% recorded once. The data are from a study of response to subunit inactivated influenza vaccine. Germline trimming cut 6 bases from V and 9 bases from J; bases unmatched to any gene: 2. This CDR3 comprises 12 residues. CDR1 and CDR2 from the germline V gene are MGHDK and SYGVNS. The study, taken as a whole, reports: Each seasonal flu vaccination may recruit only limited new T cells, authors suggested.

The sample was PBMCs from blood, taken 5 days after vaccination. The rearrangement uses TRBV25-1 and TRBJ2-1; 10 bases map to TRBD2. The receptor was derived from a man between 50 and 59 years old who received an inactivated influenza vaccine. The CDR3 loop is CASRTSGVEQFF. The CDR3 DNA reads TGTGCCAGCAGAACTAGCGGGGTTGAGCAGTTCTTC.